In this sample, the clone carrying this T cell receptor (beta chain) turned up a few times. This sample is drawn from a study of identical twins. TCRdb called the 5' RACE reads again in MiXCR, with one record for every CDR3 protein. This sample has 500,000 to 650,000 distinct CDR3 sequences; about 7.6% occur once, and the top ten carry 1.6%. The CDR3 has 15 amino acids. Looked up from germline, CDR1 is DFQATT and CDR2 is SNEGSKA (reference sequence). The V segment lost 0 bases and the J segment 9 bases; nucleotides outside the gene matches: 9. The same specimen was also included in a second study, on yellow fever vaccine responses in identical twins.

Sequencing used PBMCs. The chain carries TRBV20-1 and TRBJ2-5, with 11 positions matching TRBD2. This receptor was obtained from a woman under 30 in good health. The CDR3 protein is CSARDPNSGGVAQYF. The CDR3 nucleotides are TGCAGTGCTAGAGATCCGAATAGCGGGGGGGTGGCCCAGTACTTC.